A single T cell receptor (beta chain) is shown here with its context. These data originate in a study of blood T cell repertoires in COVID-19. Study context: Specimens from acute and convalescent COVID-19 originated in the United States, Italy and Spain. T cells, B-cell-depleted T cells, or PBMCs provided the cDNA or gDNA that served as material.

Assignments of participants to cohorts depended upon their own reported clinical history. This CDR3 has 14 residues. Trimming shortened V by 1 base and J by 7 bases, and 10 bases separated the two germline ends. The germline gives CDR1 LGHDT, CDR2 YNNKEL (reference sequence). Per the study methods: For nucleated cells, counts were estimated from reference gene primer amplification. The table came from immunoSEQ multiplex PCR; TCRdb's copy has only in-frame clones and leaves some out. The DNA gave D and trimming, while V, J and clone size come from that table. Of about 240,000 clones in the sample, around 89% are singletons; the top ten hold 4.1%.

The sequenced sample consisted of PBMCs or T cells enriched from blood (not recorded which). This sequence was found in a woman aged 25 to 39 who had recovered from COVID-19. The V call is TRBV3-1 (or the pseudogene TRBV3-2), the J call TRBJ2-2, with D maybe TRBD1 (5 bases). CDR3 bases: TGTGCCAGCAGCCAAGGCAGGGCTGGCGGGGAGCTGTTTTTT. As protein: CASSQGRAGGELFF.